A selection of T cell receptor beta chains follows, all from one sample in a study of cytomegalovirus exposure and HLA in healthy donors. The protocol was immunoSEQ multiplex PCR, while the TCRdb copy is restricted to in-frame clones and leaves out a portion. The sample lists approximately 150,000 clones; about 80% were seen once. Sequencing input: PBMCs. Source of these receptors: a woman in her 40s in good health and CMV-seronegative. The CDR3 runs from the conserved cysteine through the conserved F or W. The order of the fields is CDR3 DNA, CDR3 protein, D gene, V gene, J gene, clone size, CDR3 length. A D gene is named only where the DNA matches it firmly. Only some rows state a clone size, as once, few, many or a class for expanded clones.

CDR3nt: TGTGCCAGCTCACCGGATTTAGCGGGAGGACACAATGAGCAGTTCTTC
CDR3aa: CASSPDLAGGHNEQFF
d_gene: TRBD2
v_gene: TRBV18
j_gene: TRBJ2-1
abundance: .
len: 16

CDR3nt: TGTGCCAGTAGTGCCCTGACAGGGGGATGGCAGCCCCAGCATTTT
CDR3aa: CASSALTGGWQPQHF
d_gene: TRBD1
v_gene: TRBV19
j_gene: TRBJ1-5
abundance: .
len: 15

CDR3nt: TGTGCCAGCAGTACCGGGGGCGGGAGTCCCTCCGAGCAGTACTTC
CDR3aa: CASSTGGGSPSEQYF
d_gene: .
v_gene: TRBV28
j_gene: TRBJ2-7
abundance: .
len: 15

CDR3nt: TGTGCCAGCATCTCCCCCAGGGGGGTCACTGAAGCTTTCTTT
CDR3aa: CASISPRGVTEAFF
d_gene: TRBD1
v_gene: TRBV6-5
j_gene: TRBJ1-1
abundance: .
len: 14

CDR3nt: TGTGCCAGCAGAGACACAGGGGGCACTGAAGCTTTCTTT
CDR3aa: CASRDTGGTEAFF
d_gene: TRBD1
v_gene: TRBV6-5
j_gene: TRBJ1-1
abundance: .
len: 13

CDR3nt: TGTGCCAGCAGACAGGGGACTAGTCGCACCGGGGAGCTGTTTTTT
CDR3aa: CASRQGTSRTGELFF
d_gene: .
v_gene: TRBV6-5
j_gene: TRBJ2-2
abundance: .
len: 15

CDR3nt: TGTGCCAGCAGCTTACAGGACAGGGTTGACGAAGCTTATCAGCCCCAGCATTTT
CDR3aa: CASSLQDRVDEAYQPQHF
d_gene: TRBD1
v_gene: TRBV7-2
j_gene: TRBJ1-5
abundance: .
len: 18

CDR3nt: TGTGCCAGCAGCCTAGGCGGGGGGGCCAATGAGCAGTTCTTC
CDR3aa: CASSLGGGANEQFF
d_gene: TRBD2
v_gene: TRBV5-4
j_gene: TRBJ2-1
abundance: few
len: 14

CDR3nt: TGTGCCAGTAGTGGACTAGCGGGAGCGTACGAGCAGTACTTC
CDR3aa: CASSGLAGAYEQYF
d_gene: TRBD2
v_gene: TRBV19
j_gene: TRBJ2-7
abundance: .
len: 14

CDR3nt: TGTGCCAGCAGGGAGACAGGGGGCAGTAGCTACGAGCAGTACTTC
CDR3aa: CASRETGGSSYEQYF
d_gene: TRBD1
v_gene: TRBV2
j_gene: TRBJ2-7
abundance: once
len: 15

CDR3nt: TGTGCCTGGAGTCTACTAACAAGAGTGAACACTGAAGCTTTCTTT
CDR3aa: CAWSLLTRVNTEAFF
d_gene: .
v_gene: TRBV30
j_gene: TRBJ1-1
abundance: .
len: 15

CDR3nt: TGTGCCAGCAGCTTGGATGGGGGGACAGAAACCTACGAGCAGTACTTC
CDR3aa: CASSLDGGTETYEQYF
d_gene: .
v_gene: TRBV5-6
j_gene: TRBJ2-7
abundance: .
len: 16

CDR3nt: TGCGCCAGCAGCCAAACCCTTCGATCCGGGAGCGACACCGGGGAGCTGTTTTTT
CDR3aa: CASSQTLRSGSDTGELFF
d_gene: .
v_gene: TRBV4-3
j_gene: TRBJ2-2
abundance: few
len: 18

CDR3nt: TGTGCCAGCAGTTACTCAGCCCAGGTGAACACTGAAGCTTTCTTT
CDR3aa: CASSYSAQVNTEAFF
d_gene: .
v_gene: TRBV6-5
j_gene: TRBJ1-1
abundance: few
len: 15

CDR3nt: TGCGCCAGCAGCTCCGATGACAGGGACTTCTTAAACACCGGGGAGCTGTTTTTT
CDR3aa: CASSSDDRDFLNTGELFF
d_gene: .
v_gene: TRBV5-1
j_gene: TRBJ2-2
abundance: .
len: 18

CDR3nt: TGCAGCGGTACGCAGGGGAAGGCTGAAGCTTTCTTT
CDR3aa: CSGTQGKAEAFF
d_gene: .
v_gene: TRBV29-1
j_gene: TRBJ1-1
abundance: few
len: 12

CDR3nt: TGTGCCAGCAGCTTGTTTCAGGGTGGCACCGGGGAGCTGTTTTTT
CDR3aa: CASSLFQGGTGELFF
d_gene: .
v_gene: TRBV5-6
j_gene: TRBJ2-2
abundance: .
len: 15

CDR3nt: TGTGCCATCAGTGATTTTGGCAGGGCAAACACTGAAGCTTTCTTT
CDR3aa: CAISDFGRANTEAFF
d_gene: .
v_gene: TRBV10-3
j_gene: TRBJ1-1
abundance: .
len: 15

CDR3nt: TGTGCCAGCAGTTTATCGGAGGCCCGGGACGAGCAGTACTTC
CDR3aa: CASSLSEARDEQYF
d_gene: .
v_gene: TRBV27
j_gene: TRBJ2-7
abundance: .
len: 14

CDR3nt: TGCGCCAGCAGCTTGAGTTTGTCGGGGGGCGCTGGGGCCAACGGCCTGACTTTC
CDR3aa: CASSLSLSGGAGANGLTF
d_gene: .
v_gene: TRBV5-1
j_gene: TRBJ2-6
abundance: .
len: 18

CDR3nt: TGCGCCAGCAGCTTGCAAGGGGGCATGAACACTGAAGCTTTCTTT
CDR3aa: CASSLQGGMNTEAFF
d_gene: TRBD1
v_gene: TRBV5-1
j_gene: TRBJ1-1
abundance: .
len: 15

CDR3nt: TGCGCCAGCAGCCGCGACAGGGCGTCCGATACGCAGTATTTT
CDR3aa: CASSRDRASDTQYF
d_gene: TRBD1
v_gene: TRBV5-1
j_gene: TRBJ2-3
abundance: .
len: 14

CDR3nt: TGTGCCAGTAGTTTGACTAGAAACTACGAGCAGTACTTC
CDR3aa: CASSLTRNYEQYF
d_gene: .
v_gene: TRBV19
j_gene: TRBJ2-7
abundance: .
len: 13

CDR3nt: TGTGCCAGCAGCTGGTGGGGGGGGAACTCTGGGGCCAACGTCCTGACTTTC
CDR3aa: CASSWWGGNSGANVLTF
d_gene: TRBD2
v_gene: TRBV7-3
j_gene: TRBJ2-6
abundance: .
len: 17